The rows below give T cell receptor beta chains drawn from one sample of a study of blood T cell repertoires in COVID-19. Libraries were prepared by immunoSEQ multiplex PCR; TCRdb keeps only in-frame clonotypes and omits some of them. The profile shows roughly 260,000 clones, about 87% of them singletons. The sequenced material came from peripheral blood. The source of these receptors is a man aged 55-75 years who had recovered from COVID-19. CDR3s include the opening cysteine and the closing phenylalanine or tryptophan. D genes are given only for firm matches. Clone size is not always given. Where it is, it says once, few, many or a class for expanded clones.

j_call clone_size v_call d_call cdr3_aa cdr3_nt
TRBJ1-5 . TRBV5-5 . CASSLGHGYQPQHF TGTGCCAGCAGCTTGGGCCACGGGTATCAGCCCCAGCATTTT
TRBJ1-1 . TRBV6-5 TRBD1 CASSKDRGPAEAFF TGTGCCAGCAGTAAGGACAGGGGGCCGGCTGAAGCTTTCTTT
TRBJ2-7 . TRBV5-1 . CASSLVGRLLQYF TGCGCCAGCAGCTTGGTTGGCAGGCTTCTGCAGTACTTC
TRBJ2-1 . TRBV11-2 TRBD2 CASSPRYRGGGGNEQFF TGTGCCAGCAGCCCCCGGTACCGGGGGGGCGGTGGCAATGAGCAGTTCTTC
TRBJ2-2 . TRBV6-2/TRBV6-3 . CASSVTGNTGELFF TGTGCCAGCAGTGTAACTGGTAACACCGGGGAGCTGTTTTTT
TRBJ1-4 . TRBV6-5 TRBD1 CASSPQGYTNEKLFF TGTGCCAGCAGTCCACAGGGGTACACTAATGAAAAACTGTTTTTT
TRBJ2-7 . TRBV6-5 . CASTRDISYEQYF TGTGCCAGCACTAGGGACATCTCCTACGAGCAGTACTTC
TRBJ2-5 . TRBV12-5 TRBD2 CASGSGLAGQETQYF TGTGCTAGTGGCTCAGGGCTAGCGGGACAAGAGACCCAGTACTTC
TRBJ1-1 . TRBV5-1 TRBD1 CASSFTGGNTEAFF TGCGCCAGCAGCTTTACAGGGGGTAACACTGAAGCTTTCTTT
TRBJ1-6 . TRBV12-3/TRBV12-4 . CASSGQTNSPLHF TGTGCCAGCAGTGGACAGACTAATTCACCCCTCCACTTT
TRBJ1-3 few TRBV29-1 . CSVVGGSGNTIYF TGCAGCGTTGTAGGAGGCTCTGGAAACACCATATATTTT
TRBJ1-3 . TRBV30 . CAWGDSSNSGNTIYF TGTGCCTGGGGAGACAGCTCAAACTCTGGAAACACCATATATTTT
TRBJ2-7 . TRBV5-4 TRBD2 CASSRILAGGHEQYF TGTGCCAGCAGCCGGATACTAGCGGGGGGGCACGAGCAGTACTTC
TRBJ2-3 few TRBV6-4 TRBD2 CASSAAGITDTQYF TGTGCCAGCAGTGCAGCGGGGATCACAGATACGCAGTATTTT
TRBJ2-2 . TRBV2 . CASGIHRVANTGELFF TGTGCCAGCGGTATTCACAGGGTGGCGAACACCGGGGAGCTGTTTTTT
TRBJ2-2 once TRBV11-2 . CASSHMTGELFF TGTGCCAGCAGCCACATGACCGGGGAGCTGTTTTTT
TRBJ1-3 . TRBV9 . CASSVDLSSGNTIYF TGTGCCAGCAGCGTAGATCTGAGCTCTGGAAACACCATATATTTT
TRBJ1-2 . TRBV6-1 TRBD1 CASSGRSGQSVYHGYTF TGTGCCAGCAGTGGACGTTCGGGACAGTCCGTTTATCATGGCTACACCTTC
TRBJ2-1 . TRBV5-6 TRBD1 CASSFRGTGNTNEQFF TGTGCCAGCAGCTTTCGCGGGACAGGGAATACCAATGAGCAGTTCTTC
TRBJ2-3 . TRBV11-2 TRBD2 CASSPWEAGVWTDTQYF TGTGCCAGCAGCCCCTGGGAAGCGGGGGTGTGGACAGATACGCAGTATTTT
TRBJ2-7 . TRBV27 TRBD1 CASTAPGQGAREQYF TGTGCCAGCACTGCACCGGGACAGGGGGCGCGCGAGCAGTACTTC
TRBJ1-5 . TRBV2 TRBD1 CASSGDSTSHQPQHF TGTGCCAGCTCTGGGGACAGCACTTCCCATCAGCCCCAGCATTTT
TRBJ1-1 . TRBV3-1/TRBV3-2 TRBD1 CASSQDKGQLEAFF TGTGCCAGCAGCCAAGACAAGGGACAGCTTGAAGCTTTCTTT
TRBJ2-5 . TRBV7-6 TRBD1 CASSLDWIARQGVQETQYF TGTGCCAGCAGCTTAGATTGGATAGCGCGCCAGGGGGTACAAGAGACCCAGTACTTC